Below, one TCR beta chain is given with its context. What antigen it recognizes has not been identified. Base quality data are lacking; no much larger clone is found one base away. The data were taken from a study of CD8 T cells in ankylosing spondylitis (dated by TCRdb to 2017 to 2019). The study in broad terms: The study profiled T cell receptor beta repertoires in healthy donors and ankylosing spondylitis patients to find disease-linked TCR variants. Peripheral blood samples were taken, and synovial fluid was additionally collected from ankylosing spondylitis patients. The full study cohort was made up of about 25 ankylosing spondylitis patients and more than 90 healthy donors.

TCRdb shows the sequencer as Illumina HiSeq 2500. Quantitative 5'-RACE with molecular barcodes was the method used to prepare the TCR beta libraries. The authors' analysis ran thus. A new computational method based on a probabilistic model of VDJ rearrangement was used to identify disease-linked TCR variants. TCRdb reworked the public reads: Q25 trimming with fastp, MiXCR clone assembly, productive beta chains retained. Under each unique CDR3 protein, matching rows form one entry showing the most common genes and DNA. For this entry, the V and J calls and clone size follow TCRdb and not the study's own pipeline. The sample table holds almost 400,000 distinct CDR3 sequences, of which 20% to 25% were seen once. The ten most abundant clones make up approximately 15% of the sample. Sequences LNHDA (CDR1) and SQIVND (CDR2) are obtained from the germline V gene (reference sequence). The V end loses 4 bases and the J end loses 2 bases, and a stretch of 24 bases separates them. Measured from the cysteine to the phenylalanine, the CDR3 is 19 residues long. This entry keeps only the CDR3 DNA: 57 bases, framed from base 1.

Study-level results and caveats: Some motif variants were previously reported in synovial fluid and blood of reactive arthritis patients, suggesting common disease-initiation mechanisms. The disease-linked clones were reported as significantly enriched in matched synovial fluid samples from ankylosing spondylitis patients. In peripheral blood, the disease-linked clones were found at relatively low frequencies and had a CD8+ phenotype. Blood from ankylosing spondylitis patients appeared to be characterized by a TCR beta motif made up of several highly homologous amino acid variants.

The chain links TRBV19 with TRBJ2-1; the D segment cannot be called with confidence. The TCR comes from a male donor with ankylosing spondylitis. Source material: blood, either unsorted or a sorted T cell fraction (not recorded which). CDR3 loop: CASSTLALASPAPYNEQFF. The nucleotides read TGTGCCAGTAGTACGCTTGCCCTGGCTTCCCCGGCCCCCTACAATGAGCAGTTCTTC.